This TCR beta chain was identified during a study of vaccination effects on CD4 cells after COVID-19. The overall study: Every well got over 1.5 million PBMC, which were grown with around 9.2 IU/ml IL-2 and about 10 ug/ml peptides.

Scientists isolated CD4+ T cells after a roughly nine-day culture period ended. Vaccinated recipients, who were negative for nucleocapsid antibodies, had no history of SARS-CoV-2 infection. Replacing half the medium with IL-2 medium was done on days 3 and 7. General study findings and limits: Long after vaccination, the clones induced by infection and by vaccine shrank markedly in size.

This table comes from immunoSEQ multiplex PCR, and its TCRdb copy is limited to in-frame clones, with some not included. The sample lists 40,000 or so clones; roughly 80% were seen once. V gave up 11 bases and J gave up 4 bases, with 11 bases separating them. CDR1 is MDHEN, CDR2 SYDVKM, per germline. There are 11 residues in the CDR3. Comments on this clone: The antigen is unknown.

The clonotype was recovered from a human donor who received a COVID-19 vaccine. Sequencing used CD4+ T cells from PBMCs cultured without peptide, obtained before COVID-19 vaccination. This chain connects TRBV28 to TRBJ1-1; D call uncertain. This chain's CDR3 is CASSRLTEAFF. The CDR3 nucleotides read TGTGCCTCATCCCGGCTCACTGAAGCTTTCTTT.